This T cell receptor beta chain was recovered during a study of blood T cell repertoires in COVID-19. The CDR3 runs 14 residues. Trimming took off 1 base at V and 4 bases at J, with 10 bases between the two ends. The germline CDR1 and CDR2 sequences are SGHAT and FQNNGV. Repertoires were generated with immunoSEQ multiplex PCR, while TCRdb's copy carries only in-frame clones and drops some. The sample consists of 60,000 to 65,000 clones, 75% to 95% of them appearing once. Sequenced: peripheral blood. The gene calls are TRBV11-2 and TRBJ1-2, with D perhaps TRBD1 (5 bases). The sequence derives from a woman of 80 years or more with active COVID-19. CDR3: CASSLAGGGYGYTF. For the CDR3, the DNA is TGTGCCAGCAGCTTAGCCGGGGGAGGCTATGGCTACACCTTC.